The 16 T cell receptor beta chains below come from one sample, sequenced in a study of breast tumors, draining lymph nodes, adjacent tissues. The lymph nodes were axillary draining lymph nodes from breast cancer patients. Via MiXCR, TCRdb re-called the multiplex PCR reads, giving one row per CDR3 protein. Among about 140,000 distinct CDR3 sequences listed, 30% to 35% were seen once. What was sequenced was axillary lymph node tissue. Receptor source: a female donor with breast cancer. Some clones in this sample may be carry-over from other donors' samples.

This clonotype has a count of ten or more. This sequence joins TRBV29-1 and TRBJ2-3, with D perhaps being TRBD1 or TRBD2 (5 bases each). V lost 3 bases and J 8 bases, leaving 15 bases between the germline ends. The CDR3 is 13 residues long. CDR1 and CDR2 from the germline V gene are SQVTM and ANQGSEA. The CDR3 is CSVDEGPPGTQYF. CDR3 sequence (DNA): TGCAGCGTTGACGAGGGACCCCCAGGTACGCAGTATTTT.

To note about this clonotype: An end of the junction differs from the germline gene, which may be a read error. The chain couples TRBV29-1 to TRBJ2-5; possible D gene TRBD1, 7 bases. CDR3 length equals 15 residues. The germline V gene has CDR1 SQVTM and CDR2 ANQGSEA. This CDR3 is CSARPQTGRQGTQYF. DNA of the CDR3: TGCAGCGCTCGACCACAGACAGGGAGGCAAGGGACCCAGTACTTC.

In this sample, this clonotype turned up many times. The chain links TRBV20-1 to TRBJ2-3; 12 bases agree with TRBD2. CDR1 is DFQATT, CDR2 SNEGSKA, per germline (reference sequence). The V and J ends lost 2 bases and 4 bases, in that order; junction bases with no gene match: 4. The CDR3 is made up of 15 amino acids. CDR3 in amino acids: CSARPSGGAPDTQYF. The CDR3 coding sequence is TGCAGTGCTAGACCTAGCGGGGGGGCCCCAGATACGCAGTATTTT.

This clonotype appeared many times. The J gene is TRBJ2-6, the V gene TRBV30, with D hard to call. There are 13 residues in the CDR3. Germline V gene lookup returns CDR1 GTSNPN and CDR2 SVGIG (reference sequence). V dropped 1 base and J dropped 3 bases, with 4 bases sitting between them. The CDR3 nucleotides read TGTGCCTGGAGTGCCGGTGGGGCCAACGTCCTGACTTTC. Its protein is CAWSAGGANVLTF.

On this clonotype itself: A read error is possible here, since a much larger clone lies one base away. The CDR3 region is CASGLLGGGQPQHF. CDR3 coding DNA: TGTGCCAGCGGTTTATTGGGTGGGGGCCAGCCCCAGCATTTT. The chain has TRBV27 and TRBJ1-5; a weak D match, TRBD1 (6 bases). Germline V gene lookup returns CDR1 MNHEY and CDR2 SMNVEV (reference sequence). The CDR3 runs 14 residues.

This clonotype was counted many times. This chain uses TRBV20-1 with TRBJ2-7, with 8 bases that match TRBD1. CDR3 length: 12 residues. Germline loops: CDR1 DFQATT, CDR2 SNEGSKA (reference sequence). V was pared by 6 bases and J by 3 bases, with 4 bases of the junction left unmatched. CDR3 amino acids: CSATGGIYEQYF. CDR3 DNA: TGCAGTGCCACAGGGGGTATCTACGAGCAGTACTTC.

The table lists this clonotype with many counts. It may be a read error: a sequence one base away is much more abundant. V gene TRBV24-1 combines with J gene TRBJ2-3; a possible D gene is TRBD1 (6 bases). This CDR3 has 17 amino acids. V gave up 2 bases and J gave up 6 bases, with 20 bases separating them. CDR1 KGHDR and CDR2 SFDVKD come from the germline V gene. CDR3 DNA sequence: TGTGCCACCAGTGATTCCAGGGGTGGGCGGCGTATCGATACGCAGTATTTT. It encodes CATSDSRGGRRIDTQYF.

This clonotype was detected many times. The chain is built from TRBV14 and TRBJ2-1, with TRBD1 as a possible D gene (5 bases). Trimming shortened V by 0 bases and J by 13 bases, and 10 bases separated the two germline ends. Germline V lookup: CDR1 SGHDN, CDR2 FVKESK. The CDR3 loop spans 12 amino acids. Written as DNA, the CDR3 is TGTGCCAGCAGCCAAGACAGGGCCAAACAGTTCTTC. Residues: CASSQDRAKQFF.

The sample holds many counts of this clonotype. The chain combines TRBV5-8 with TRBJ1-2, with 10 bases fitting TRBD1. This CDR3 is built from 16 residues. Germline assignment: CDR1 SGHTS and CDR2 YDEGEE. Trimming took 4 bases from V and 4 from J; bases not matched to a gene: 10. The CDR3 is CASSVGSGQGIYGYTF. For the CDR3, the DNA is TGTGCCAGCAGCGTTGGGTCGGGACAGGGGATCTATGGCTACACCTTC.

V usage is TRBV18 and J usage is TRBJ2-7, with D possibly matching TRBD2 (5 bases). The CDR3 is made up of 13 amino acids. Trimming removed 3 bases at V and 1 base at J, with 7 bases between. Germline loops: CDR1 KGHSH, CDR2 LQKENI. This CDR3 reads CASSPPGSYEQYF. The CDR3 DNA is TGTGCCAGCTCACCGCCGGGGTCCTACGAGCAGTACTTC.

This clonotype was detected ten times or more. The chain joins TRBV20-1 to TRBJ2-6; D remains unclear. The germline V and J ends were trimmed by 2 bases and 0 bases, with 14 bases remaining between them. The CDR3 loop spans 17 amino acids. The germline gives CDR1 DFQATT, CDR2 SNEGSKA (reference sequence). Here the CDR3 DNA reads TGCAGTGCTAGACCGATCGACGGTCTCTCTGGGGCCAACGTCCTGACTTTC. It specifies CSARPIDGLSGANVLTF.

In this sample, this clonotype turned up many times. Since a much larger clone is just one base distant, this may be a read error. The DNA of the CDR3 is TGTGCCAGCAGTTTCACTAGCGGGTACCAAGAGACCCAGCACTTC. This sequence encodes CASSFTSGYQETQHF. The chain employs TRBV7-8 and TRBJ2-5, with 9 bases that match TRBD2. CDR1 is SGHVS, CDR2 FQNEAQ, per germline. This CDR3 region has 15 residues.

This clonotype was recorded once. The rearrangement joins TRBV9 to TRBJ1-1; D gene unclear. Trimming took 3 bases from V and 3 from J, leaving 12 bases between them. Germline V gene sequence: CDR1 SGDLS, CDR2 YYNGEE. The CDR3 consists of 14 residues. The CDR3 DNA reads TGTGCCAGCAGCGCAGATTCGTTTCACACTGAAGCTTTCTTT. Protein product: CASSADSFHTEAFF.

This clonotype appeared many times. V is TRBV6-2 or TRBV6-3 and J is TRBJ2-1, with 7 bases fitting TRBD2. After removal of 4 bases from V and 4 bases from J, the junction contained 10 bases not matched to a gene. In germline, CDR1 is MNHEY, CDR2 SVGEGT. This CDR3 comprises 16 residues. For the CDR3, the DNA is TGTGCCAGCAGTTCCCCGGGCAGCGGGGAGTACAATGAGCAGTTCTTC. This gives the protein CASSSPGSGEYNEQFF.

This clonotype was detected ten times or more. This chain links TRBV27 with TRBJ1-2; no clear D gene. V was pared by 1 base and J by 4 bases, with 10 bases between. Germline V lookup: CDR1 MNHEY, CDR2 SMNVEV (reference sequence). The CDR3 totals 14 residues. CDR3 in amino acids: CASSLLPVPYGYTF. For the CDR3, the DNA is TGTGCCAGCAGTTTATTACCTGTCCCCTATGGCTACACCTTC.

Points on this clonotype: The junction departs from the called germline gene at one end, perhaps through a read error. The chain links TRBV7-9 to TRBJ1-6; no firm D call. The CDR3 has 15 residues. Germline-derived CDR1 and CDR2 are SEHNR and FQNEAQ (reference sequence). The CDR3 reads CAGSLAASSLSPLHF. As DNA, the CDR3 is TGTGCCGGCAGCTTAGCGGCATCGTCTCTTTCACCCCTCCACTTC.